This T cell receptor (beta chain) was captured in a study of PD-L1 blockade in urothelial cancer. Regarding time point: peripheral blood 6 weeks after treatment start. The method was immunoSEQ multiplex PCR; TCRdb's version includes in-frame clones alone and lacks a portion of them. The profile shows 35,000 to 45,000 clones, around four fifths of them singletons. In this sample, this clone turned up a few times. With 7 bases removed from V and 6 bases from J, the gap between germline ends came to 25 bases. CDR1 is SGHAT, CDR2 FQNNGV, per germline. CDR3 size: 17 residues. Specimen: PBMCs, collected around atezolizumab (anti-PD-L1) treatment. The clonotype originates from a man aged 55 to 70 with urothelial cancer. The chain links TRBV11-2 to TRBJ2-1, with D maybe TRBD2 (7 bases). CDR3 residues: CASKYAQGGGWSNEQFF. CDR3 coding DNA: TGTGCCAGCAAATATGCCCAGGGAGGGGGATGGAGCAATGAGCAGTTCTTC.